The clone carrying this T cell receptor (beta chain) was seen a handful of times. No antigen is known for it. TCR alpha and TCR beta cDNA libraries carrying sample barcodes and UMIs were produced by 5'RACE using constant-segment primers. TCRdb re-called the 5' RACE reads with MiXCR, one entry per CDR3 protein. This table holds around 250,000 distinct CDR3 sequences, around a tenth found once. The data belong to a study of T-cell memory formation after mild COVID-19. Study-level background: Across donors, TCR clusters were largely donor specific. Study results and caveats: A subset of responding clones appeared in pre-infection memory, suggesting cross-reactive memory joined. Researchers report contracting CD4+ clones mostly in CM and EM, with CD8+ clones in EMRA.

Trimming removed 0 bases from V and 5 bases from J, with 17 bases in between. Germline lookup yields CDR1 MNHEY and CDR2 SVGEGT. The CDR3 consists of 16 residues. The chain has TRBV6-2 or TRBV6-3 and TRBJ2-7; D is possibly TRBD2 (6 bases). This sequence originates from a man younger than 35 who had mild COVID-19 (a few samples of this study predate the infection). Cell type and time point are not known. Sequencing was carried out using PBMCs or a T cell subset sorted from them (not recorded which). CDR3 coding DNA: TGTGCCAGCAGTTACTCGCCGGGACGGGGGACCCACGAGCAGTACTTC. Its protein is CASSYSPGRGTHEQYF.